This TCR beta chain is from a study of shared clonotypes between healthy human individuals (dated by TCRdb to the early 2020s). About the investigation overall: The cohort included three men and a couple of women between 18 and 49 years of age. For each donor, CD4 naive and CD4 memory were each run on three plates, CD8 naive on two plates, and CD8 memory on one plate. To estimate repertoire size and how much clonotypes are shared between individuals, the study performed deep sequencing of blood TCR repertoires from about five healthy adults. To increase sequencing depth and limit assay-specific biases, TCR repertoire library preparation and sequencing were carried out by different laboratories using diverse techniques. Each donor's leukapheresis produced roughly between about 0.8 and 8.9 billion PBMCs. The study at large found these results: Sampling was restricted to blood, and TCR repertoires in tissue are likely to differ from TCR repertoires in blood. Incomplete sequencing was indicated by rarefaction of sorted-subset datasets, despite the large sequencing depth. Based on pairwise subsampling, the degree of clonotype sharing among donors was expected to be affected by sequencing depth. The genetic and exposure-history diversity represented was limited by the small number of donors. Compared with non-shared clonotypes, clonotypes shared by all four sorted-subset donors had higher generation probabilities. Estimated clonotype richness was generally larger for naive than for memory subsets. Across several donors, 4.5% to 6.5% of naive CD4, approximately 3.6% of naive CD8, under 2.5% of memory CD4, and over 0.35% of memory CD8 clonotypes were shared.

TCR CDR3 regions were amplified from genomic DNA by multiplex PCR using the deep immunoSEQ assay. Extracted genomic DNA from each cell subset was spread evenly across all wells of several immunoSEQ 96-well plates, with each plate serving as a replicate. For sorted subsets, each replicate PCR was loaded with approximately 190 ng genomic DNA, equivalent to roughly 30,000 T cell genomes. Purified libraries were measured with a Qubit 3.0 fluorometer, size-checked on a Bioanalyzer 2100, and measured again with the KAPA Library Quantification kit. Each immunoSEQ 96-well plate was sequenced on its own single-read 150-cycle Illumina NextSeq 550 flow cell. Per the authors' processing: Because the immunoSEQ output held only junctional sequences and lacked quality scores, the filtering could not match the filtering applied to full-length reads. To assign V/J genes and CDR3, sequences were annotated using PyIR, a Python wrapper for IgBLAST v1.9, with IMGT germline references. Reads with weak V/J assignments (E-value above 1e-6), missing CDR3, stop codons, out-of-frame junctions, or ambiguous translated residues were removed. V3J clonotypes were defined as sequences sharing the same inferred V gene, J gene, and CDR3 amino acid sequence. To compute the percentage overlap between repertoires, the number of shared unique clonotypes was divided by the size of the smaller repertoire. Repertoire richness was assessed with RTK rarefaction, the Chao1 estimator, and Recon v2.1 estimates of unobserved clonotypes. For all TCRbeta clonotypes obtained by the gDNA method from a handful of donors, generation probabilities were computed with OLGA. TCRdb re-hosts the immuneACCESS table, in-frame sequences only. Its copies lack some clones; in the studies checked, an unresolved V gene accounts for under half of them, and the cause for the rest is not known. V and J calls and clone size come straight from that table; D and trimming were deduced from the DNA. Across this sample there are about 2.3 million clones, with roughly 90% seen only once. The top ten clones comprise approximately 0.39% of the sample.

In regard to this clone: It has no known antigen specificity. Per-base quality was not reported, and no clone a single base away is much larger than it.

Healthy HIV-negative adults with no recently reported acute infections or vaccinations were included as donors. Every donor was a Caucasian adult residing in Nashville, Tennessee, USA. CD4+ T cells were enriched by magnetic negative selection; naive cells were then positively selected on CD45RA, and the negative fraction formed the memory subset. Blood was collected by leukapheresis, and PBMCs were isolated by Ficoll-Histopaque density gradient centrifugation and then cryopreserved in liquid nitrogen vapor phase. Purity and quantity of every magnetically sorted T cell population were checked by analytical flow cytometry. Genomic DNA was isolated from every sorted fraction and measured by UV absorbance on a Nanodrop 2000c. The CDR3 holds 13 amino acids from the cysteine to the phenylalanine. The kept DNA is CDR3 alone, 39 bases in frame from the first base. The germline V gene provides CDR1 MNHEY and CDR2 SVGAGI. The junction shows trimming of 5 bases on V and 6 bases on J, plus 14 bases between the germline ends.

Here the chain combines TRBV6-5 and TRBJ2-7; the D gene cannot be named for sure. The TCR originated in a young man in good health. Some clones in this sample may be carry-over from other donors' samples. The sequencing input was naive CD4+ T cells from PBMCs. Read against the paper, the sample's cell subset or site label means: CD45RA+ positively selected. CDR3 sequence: CASSEGTWREQYF. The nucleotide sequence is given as TGTGCCAGCAGTGAAGGTACATGGCGCGAGCAGTACTTC.